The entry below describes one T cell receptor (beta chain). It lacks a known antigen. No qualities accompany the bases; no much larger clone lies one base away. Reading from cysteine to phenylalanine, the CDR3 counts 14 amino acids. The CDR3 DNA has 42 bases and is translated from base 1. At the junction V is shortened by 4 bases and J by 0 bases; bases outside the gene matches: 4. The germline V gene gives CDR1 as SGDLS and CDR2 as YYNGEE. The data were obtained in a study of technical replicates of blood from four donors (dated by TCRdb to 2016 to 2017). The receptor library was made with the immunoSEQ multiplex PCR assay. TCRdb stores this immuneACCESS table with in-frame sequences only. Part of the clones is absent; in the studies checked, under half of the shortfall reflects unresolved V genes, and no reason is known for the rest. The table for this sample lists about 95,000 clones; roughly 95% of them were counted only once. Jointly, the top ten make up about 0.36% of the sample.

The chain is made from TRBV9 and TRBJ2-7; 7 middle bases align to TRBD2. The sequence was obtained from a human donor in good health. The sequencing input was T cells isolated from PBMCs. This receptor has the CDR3 CASSPAGSSYEQYF. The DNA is TGTGCCAGCAGCCCAGCGGGGAGCTCCTACGAGCAGTACTTC. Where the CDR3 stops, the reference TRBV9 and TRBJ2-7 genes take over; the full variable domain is DSGVTQTPKHLITATGQRVTLRCSPRSGDLSVYWYQQSLDQGLQFLIQYYNGEERAKGNILERFSAQQFPDLHSELNLSSLELGDSALYFCASSPAGSSYEQYFGPGTRLTVT.